This is a list of T cell receptor beta chains from one sample in a study of blood T cell repertoires in COVID-19. Here immunoSEQ multiplex PCR was the method, and the copy in TCRdb shows in-frame clones only, minus some. The sample lists about 140,000 clones; roughly 80% were seen once. Sequencing input: PBMCs or T cells enriched from blood (not recorded which). The origin of the receptors is a woman aged 18-29 years who had been exposed to COVID-19. CDR3s include the opening cysteine and the closing phenylalanine or tryptophan. The D gene is left open where the match is weak. Some rows mark clone size as missing; the rest say once, few, many or name a class of expanded clone.

cdr3_nt,cdr3_aa,j_call,cdr3_length,clone_size,v_call,d_call
TGTGCCAGTAGTATCTGGCGGACAGGGCTTTTGGAGCAGTACTTC,CASSIWRTGLLEQYF,TRBJ2-7,15,NA,TRBV19,TRBD1
TGCGCCAGCAGCCAAGGTGGGGGCACGACTGAAGCTTTCTTT,CASSQGGGTTEAFF,TRBJ1-1,14,NA,TRBV4-1,NA
TGTGCCACCAGTGAAGTAAACGGTCATGGCTACACCTTC,CATSEVNGHGYTF,TRBJ1-2,13,NA,TRBV24-1,NA
TGTGCCAGCAAAGACCCGGGCAGGGGGCAAGATACGCAGTATTTT,CASKDPGRGQDTQYF,TRBJ2-3,15,NA,TRBV6-6,TRBD1
TGTGCCAGCTCACCAGGGACAGGCCCTCGGATGGAAGCTTTCTTT,CASSPGTGPRMEAFF,TRBJ1-1,15,NA,TRBV18,TRBD1
TGTGCCAGCTCACCGGGACAGCCGACGAACACTGAAGCTTTCTTT,CASSPGQPTNTEAFF,TRBJ1-1,15,NA,TRBV18,TRBD1
TGTGCCAGCAGCTTAGTCGGGACTCTCTATGGCTACACCTTC,CASSLVGTLYGYTF,TRBJ1-2,14,NA,TRBV7-9,NA
TGTGCCAGCACTAAGGGGCAGCCTTATGGCTACACCTTC,CASTKGQPYGYTF,TRBJ1-2,13,NA,TRBV7-2,NA
TGCAGCGTTGAGAGAGGGCTCGGCACAGATACGCAGTATTTT,CSVERGLGTDTQYF,TRBJ2-3,14,few,TRBV29-1,NA
TGCAGCGTTGTTAGTGGAAACACCATATATTTT,CSVVSGNTIYF,TRBJ1-3,11,few,TRBV29-1,NA
TGTGCCAGCAGCTTGGGCAGGGTAGGACAAGAGACCCAGTACTTC,CASSLGRVGQETQYF,TRBJ2-5,15,NA,TRBV5-8,NA
TGTGCCAGCAGTTTAGCTTCAGGACCCCAGCATTTT,CASSLASGPQHF,TRBJ1-5,12,NA,TRBV12-3/TRBV12-4,NA
TGTGCCAGCAGCCGAGGAGGACAGGGTTACAACAATGAGCAGTTCTTC,CASSRGGQGYNNEQFF,TRBJ2-1,16,NA,TRBV11-3,TRBD1
TGTGCCAGCACCCCGGGACTAGCGGGAGGGCCACGCGAGCAGTACTTC,CASTPGLAGGPREQYF,TRBJ2-7,16,many,TRBV5-4,TRBD2
TGTGCCACCAGTGCAGGACAGGGAACCCACCAAGAGACCCAGTACTTC,CATSAGQGTHQETQYF,TRBJ2-5,16,NA,TRBV24-1,TRBD1
TGTGCCGGGACAGGGGGTGGCTATGGCTACACCTTC,CAGTGGGYGYTF,TRBJ1-2,12,NA,TRBV6-5,TRBD1
TGTGCCAGCAGCCCGCCCCAAGAGGGAAGGGCCGGGGAGCTGTTTTTT,CASSPPQEGRAGELFF,TRBJ2-2,16,NA,TRBV7-9,NA
TGCGCCAGCACGCGACAGGGAGGTTCGGATTCACCCCTCCACTTT,CASTRQGGSDSPLHF,TRBJ1-6,15,NA,TRBV5-1,TRBD1
TGCGCCAGCAGTCCTCTCCCGGACAGACCTTTTGGAGAGACCCAGTACTTC,CASSPLPDRPFGETQYF,TRBJ2-5,17,NA,TRBV23-1,NA
TGTGCCAGCCGGGGACTAGCGGGAGAGGGGTACGAGCAGTACTTC,CASRGLAGEGYEQYF,TRBJ2-7,15,once,TRBV6-5,TRBD2
TGTGCCAGCAGCAACAGCTACACTGAAGCTTTCTTT,CASSNSYTEAFF,TRBJ1-1,12,NA,TRBV13,NA
TGTGCCAGCAGCATCCTGAGCGGGAGTATAGAGACCCAGTACTTC,CASSILSGSIETQYF,TRBJ2-5,15,NA,TRBV27,TRBD2
TGTGCCAGCTCACCAAATACCGGCTCTGGAAACACCATATATTTT,CASSPNTGSGNTIYF,TRBJ1-3,15,NA,TRBV18,NA
TGTGCCAGCAGTTTAGCCCGGCTTGGAGGTGGCTACACCTTC,CASSLARLGGGYTF,TRBJ1-2,14,NA,TRBV6-5,NA
TGTGCCACCAGTAGGGGACAGGGCTACGAGCAGTACTTC,CATSRGQGYEQYF,TRBJ2-7,13,NA,TRBV24-1,TRBD1
TGTGCCAGCAGCTTCGTTCGACAGCCAGTGTTTAAAGCTTTCTTT,CASSFVRQPVFKAFF,TRBJ1-1,15,NA,TRBV7-2,NA
TGTGCCAGCAGCGCCAGGACAGGGGATGGCTACACCTTC,CASSARTGDGYTF,TRBJ1-2,13,NA,TRBV6-5,TRBD1
TGTGCCAGCAGTTACTCGCGCAGGGTCTTACGCTCTGAAGCTTTCTTT,CASSYSRRVLRSEAFF,TRBJ1-1,16,NA,TRBV6-5,NA